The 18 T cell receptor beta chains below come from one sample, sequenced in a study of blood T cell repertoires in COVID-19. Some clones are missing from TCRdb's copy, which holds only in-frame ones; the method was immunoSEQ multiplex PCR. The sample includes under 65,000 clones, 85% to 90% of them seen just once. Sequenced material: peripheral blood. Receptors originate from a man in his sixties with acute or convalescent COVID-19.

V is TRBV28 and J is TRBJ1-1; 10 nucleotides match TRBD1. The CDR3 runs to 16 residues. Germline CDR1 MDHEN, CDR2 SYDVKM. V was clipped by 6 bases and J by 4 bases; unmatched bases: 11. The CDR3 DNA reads TGTGCCAGCAGCCCACCGGGACAGGGGATCGTCACTGAAGCTTTCTTT. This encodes CASSPPGQGIVTEAFF.

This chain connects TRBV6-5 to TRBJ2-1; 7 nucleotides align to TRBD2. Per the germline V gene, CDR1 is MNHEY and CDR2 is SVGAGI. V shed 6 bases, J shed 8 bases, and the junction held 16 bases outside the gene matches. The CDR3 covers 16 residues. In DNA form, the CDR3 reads TGTGCCAGCAGCTACGGGGCGGGCGGGAGTGCCGATGAGCAGTTCTTC. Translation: CASSYGAGGSADEQFF.

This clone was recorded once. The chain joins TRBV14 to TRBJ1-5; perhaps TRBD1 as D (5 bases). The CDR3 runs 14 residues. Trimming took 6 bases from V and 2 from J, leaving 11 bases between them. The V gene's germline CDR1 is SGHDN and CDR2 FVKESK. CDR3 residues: CASSHGGGNQPQHF. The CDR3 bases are TGTGCCAGCAGTCACGGGGGTGGCAATCAGCCCCAGCATTTT.

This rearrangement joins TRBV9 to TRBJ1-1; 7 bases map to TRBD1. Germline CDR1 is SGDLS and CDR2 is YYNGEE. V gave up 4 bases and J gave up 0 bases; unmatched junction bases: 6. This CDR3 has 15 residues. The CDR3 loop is CASSRDSQMNTEAFF. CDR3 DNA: TGTGCCAGCAGCCGGGACAGCCAAATGAACACTGAAGCTTTCTTT.

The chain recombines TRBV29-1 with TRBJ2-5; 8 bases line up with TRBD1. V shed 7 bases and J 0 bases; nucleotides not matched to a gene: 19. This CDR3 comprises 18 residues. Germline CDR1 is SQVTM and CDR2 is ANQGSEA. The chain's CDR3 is CSAIRDRRTNPYQETQYF. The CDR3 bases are TGCAGCGCCATTCGGGACAGGCGCACGAACCCGTACCAAGAGACCCAGTACTTC.

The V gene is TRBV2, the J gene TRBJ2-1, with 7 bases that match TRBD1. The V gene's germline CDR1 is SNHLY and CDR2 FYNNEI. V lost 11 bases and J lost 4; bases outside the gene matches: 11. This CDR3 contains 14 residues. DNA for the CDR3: TGTGCCGTACAACCTGGGACAGCGTACAATGAGCAGTTCTTC. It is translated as CAVQPGTAYNEQFF.

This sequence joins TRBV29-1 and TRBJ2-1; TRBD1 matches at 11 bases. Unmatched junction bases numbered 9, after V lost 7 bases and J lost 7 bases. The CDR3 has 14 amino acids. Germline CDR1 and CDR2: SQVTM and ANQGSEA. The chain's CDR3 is CSAGGQGAVNEQFF. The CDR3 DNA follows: TGCAGCGCTGGTGGACAGGGGGCTGTTAATGAGCAGTTCTTC.

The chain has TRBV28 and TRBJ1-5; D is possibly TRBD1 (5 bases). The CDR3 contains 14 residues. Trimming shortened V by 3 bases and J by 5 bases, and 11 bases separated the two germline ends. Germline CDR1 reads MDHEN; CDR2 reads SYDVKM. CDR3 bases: TGTGCCAGCAGTTTGGACACGGATGATCAGCCCCAGCATTTT. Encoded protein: CASSLDTDDQPQHF.

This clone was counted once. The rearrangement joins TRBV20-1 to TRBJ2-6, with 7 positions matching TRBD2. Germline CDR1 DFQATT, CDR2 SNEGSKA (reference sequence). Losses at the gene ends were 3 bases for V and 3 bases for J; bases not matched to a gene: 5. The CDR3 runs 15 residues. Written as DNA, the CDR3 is TGCAGTGCTAGTAACGGGGAGGGTGGGGCCAACGTCCTGACTTTC. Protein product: CSASNGEGGANVLTF.

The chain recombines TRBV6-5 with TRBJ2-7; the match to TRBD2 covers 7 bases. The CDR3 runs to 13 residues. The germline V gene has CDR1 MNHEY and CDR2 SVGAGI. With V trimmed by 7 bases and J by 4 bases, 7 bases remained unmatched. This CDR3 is CASTERGRYEQYF. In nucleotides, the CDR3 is TGTGCCAGCACCGAGCGGGGTAGGTACGAGCAGTACTTC.

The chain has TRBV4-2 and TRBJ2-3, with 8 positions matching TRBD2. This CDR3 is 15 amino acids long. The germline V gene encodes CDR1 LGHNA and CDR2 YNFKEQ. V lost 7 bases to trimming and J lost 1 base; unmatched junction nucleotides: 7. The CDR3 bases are TGTGCCAGCAACAAGCGGGAGCTGGGCACAGATACGCAGTATTTT. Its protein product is CASNKRELGTDTQYF.

CDR3: CASSQGGQGGEKLFF. The CDR3 DNA reads TGCGCCAGCAGCCAAGGGGGGCAGGGCGGAGAAAAACTGTTTTTT. This chain links TRBV4-3 with TRBJ1-4; a possible D gene is TRBD1 (6 bases). The length of the CDR3 is 15 residues. Germline CDR1 LGHNA, CDR2 YSLEER. Deletions cut 1 base from V and 8 bases from J, with 14 bases between.

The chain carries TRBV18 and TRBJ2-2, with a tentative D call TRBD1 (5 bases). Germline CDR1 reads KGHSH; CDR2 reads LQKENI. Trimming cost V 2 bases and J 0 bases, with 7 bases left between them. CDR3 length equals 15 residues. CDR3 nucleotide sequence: TGTGCCAGCTCACCAGAAGGGGCGAACACCGGGGAGCTGTTTTTT. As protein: CASSPEGANTGELFF. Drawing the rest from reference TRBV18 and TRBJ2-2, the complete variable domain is NAGVMQNPRHLVRRRGQEARLRCSPMKGHSHVYWYRQLPEEGLKFMVYLQKENIIDESGMPKERFSAEFPKEGPSILRIQQVVRGDSAAYFCASSPEGANTGELFFGEGSRLTVL.

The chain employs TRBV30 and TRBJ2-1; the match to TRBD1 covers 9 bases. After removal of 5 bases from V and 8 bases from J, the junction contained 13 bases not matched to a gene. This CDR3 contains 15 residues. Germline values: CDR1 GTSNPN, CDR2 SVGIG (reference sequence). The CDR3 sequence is CAWGGPGQGLDEQFF. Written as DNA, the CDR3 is TGTGCCTGGGGAGGTCCGGGACAGGGACTCGATGAGCAGTTCTTC. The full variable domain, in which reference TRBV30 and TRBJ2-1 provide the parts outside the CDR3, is SQTIHQWPATLVQPVGSPLSLECTVEGTSNPNLYWYRQAAGRGLQLLFYSVGIGQISSEVPQNLSASRPQDRQFILSSKKLLLSDSGFYLCAWGGPGQGLDEQFFGPGTRLTVL.

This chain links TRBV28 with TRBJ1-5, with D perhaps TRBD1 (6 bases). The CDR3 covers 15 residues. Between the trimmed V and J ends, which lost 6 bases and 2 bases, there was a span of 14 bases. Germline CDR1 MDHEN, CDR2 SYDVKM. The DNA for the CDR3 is TGTGCCAGCAGGACCCAGGGGACGGGCAATCAGCCCCAGCATTTT. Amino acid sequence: CASRTQGTGNQPQHF.

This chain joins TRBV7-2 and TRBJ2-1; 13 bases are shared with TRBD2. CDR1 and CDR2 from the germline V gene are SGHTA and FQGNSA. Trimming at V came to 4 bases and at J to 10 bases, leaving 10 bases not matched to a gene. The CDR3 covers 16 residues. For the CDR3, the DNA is TGTGCCAGCAGCTCTGAGACTAGCGGGAGGTCGCGGGAGCAGTTCTTC. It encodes CASSSETSGRSREQFF.

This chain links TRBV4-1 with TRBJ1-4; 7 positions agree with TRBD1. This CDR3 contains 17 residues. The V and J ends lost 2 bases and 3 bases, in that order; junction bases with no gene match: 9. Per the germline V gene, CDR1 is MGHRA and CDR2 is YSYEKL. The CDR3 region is CASSQPLDREANEKLFF. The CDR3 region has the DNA TGCGCCAGCAGCCAACCACTTGACAGGGAGGCTAATGAAAAACTGTTTTTT.

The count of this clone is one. The CDR3 reads CASSQPLRGADGYTF. The CDR3 nucleotides are TGCGCCAGCAGCCAACCTCTCCGGGGGGCGGATGGCTACACCTTC. The chain has TRBV4-1 and TRBJ1-2; a weak D match, TRBD1 (6 bases). V shed 2 bases and J shed 6 bases, with 16 bases lying between them. The CDR3 loop spans 15 amino acids. The germline CDR1 and CDR2 sequences are MGHRA and YSYEKL.